This T cell receptor (beta chain) was retrieved from a study of blood T cell repertoires in COVID-19. The CDR3 contains 14 residues. The V gene end was trimmed by 5 bases and the J gene end by 4 bases; junction bases not matched to a gene: 3. CDR1 and CDR2 (germline): LNHDA, SQIVND (reference sequence). Sequencing was performed with immunoSEQ multiplex PCR; in TCRdb, only in-frame clones are kept and a portion is missing. The profile covers 250,000 to 350,000 clones, with over 75% appearing a single time and less than 9.5% taken by the ten largest. The clonotype originates from a woman aged 45-65 years who had recovered from COVID-19. The sequenced material came from peripheral blood. This sequence joins TRBV19 and TRBJ2-1; 9 bases match TRBD2. In nucleotides, the CDR3 is TGTGCCAGTAGTTTTCTAGCGGGGTACAATGAGCAGTTCTTC. Translated, it gives CASSFLAGYNEQFF.